This T cell receptor beta chain was documented in a study of blood T cell repertoires in COVID-19. Produced via immunoSEQ multiplex PCR; TCRdb's table is partial and in-frame only. The table lists roughly 180,000 clones, 70% to 90% of them singletons. Individuals aged about 18 to 100 years were recruited from 24 US areas. CDR3 length: 15 amino acids. Trimming removed 7 bases from V and 4 bases from J; junction bases left unmatched: 12. From germline, CDR1 is SGHRS and CDR2 YFSETQ. The TCR originated in a woman aged 50 to 65 who had recovered from COVID-19. The sequencing sample was made of PBMCs or T cells enriched from blood (not recorded which). The rearrangement joins TRBV5-1 to TRBJ1-1; the match to TRBD1 covers 8 bases. CDR3 in amino acids: CASSRGPVKTTEAFF. CDR3 DNA: TGCGCCAGCTCCAGGGGGCCGGTAAAAACCACTGAAGCTTTCTTT.